The clone carrying this T cell receptor beta chain is a singleton in its sample. Antigen specificity is unknown. The data are from a study of T cell responses to AZD1222 COVID-19 vaccine. Broader study findings: Just six people given AZD1222 tested seropositive at baseline. Nearly half of spike-specific TCRs reportedly target variant regions that are unmutated in the B.1.351 and B.1.1.7 variants.

TCRdb's table, derived via immunoSEQ multiplex PCR, lists solely in-frame clones and lacks some. The sample has 110,000 to 150,000 clones; 80% to 90% are singletons. Trimming took off 4 bases at V and 1 base at J, with 19 bases between the two ends. CDR1 and CDR2 (germline): LGHNA, YNFKEQ. The CDR3 has 17 residues. This material consisted of peripheral blood, taken on day 0 of AZD1222 vaccination. The genes are TRBV4-2 and TRBJ1-1; a possible D gene is TRBD1 (5 bases). The sequence was collected from an adult in good health. The CDR3 is CASSLRDGAGPNTEAFF. Here the CDR3 DNA reads TGTGCCAGCAGCCTTCGGGACGGGGCAGGGCCGAACACTGAAGCTTTCTTT.